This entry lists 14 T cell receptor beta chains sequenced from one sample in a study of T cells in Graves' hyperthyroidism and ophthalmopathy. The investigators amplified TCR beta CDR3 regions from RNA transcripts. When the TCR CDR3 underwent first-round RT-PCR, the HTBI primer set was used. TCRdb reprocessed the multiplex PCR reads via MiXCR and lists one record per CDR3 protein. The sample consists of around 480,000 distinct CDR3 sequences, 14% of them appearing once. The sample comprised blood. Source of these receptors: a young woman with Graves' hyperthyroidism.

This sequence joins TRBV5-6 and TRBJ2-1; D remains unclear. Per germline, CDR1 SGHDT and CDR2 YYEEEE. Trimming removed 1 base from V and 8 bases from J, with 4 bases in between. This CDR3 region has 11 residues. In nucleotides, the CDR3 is TGTGCCAGCAGCTTGTACGATGAGCAGTTCTTC. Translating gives CASSLYDEQFF.

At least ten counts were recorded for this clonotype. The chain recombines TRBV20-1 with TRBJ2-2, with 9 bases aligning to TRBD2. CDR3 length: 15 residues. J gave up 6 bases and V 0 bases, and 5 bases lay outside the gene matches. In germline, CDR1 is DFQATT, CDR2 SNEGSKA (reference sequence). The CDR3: CSARDAGGPPGELFF. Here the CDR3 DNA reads TGCAGTGCTAGAGATGCGGGAGGGCCTCCCGGGGAGCTGTTTTTT.

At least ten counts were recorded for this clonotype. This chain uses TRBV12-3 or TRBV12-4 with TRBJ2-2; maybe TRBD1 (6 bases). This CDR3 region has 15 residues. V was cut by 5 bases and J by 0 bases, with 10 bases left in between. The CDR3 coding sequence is TGTGCCAGCAGTAGACAGGCTCCGAACACCGGGGAGCTGTTTTTT. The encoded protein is CASSRQAPNTGELFF.

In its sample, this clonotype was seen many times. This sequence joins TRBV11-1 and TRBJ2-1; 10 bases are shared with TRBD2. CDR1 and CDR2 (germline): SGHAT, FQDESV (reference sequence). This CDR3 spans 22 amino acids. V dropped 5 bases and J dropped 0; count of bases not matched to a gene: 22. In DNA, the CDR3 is TGTGCCAGCAGCCCCCCCTCCTCGGCTAGCGGGAGAAAGGAGTCCTCCTACAATGAGCAGTTCTTC. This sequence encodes CASSPPSSASGRKESSYNEQFF.

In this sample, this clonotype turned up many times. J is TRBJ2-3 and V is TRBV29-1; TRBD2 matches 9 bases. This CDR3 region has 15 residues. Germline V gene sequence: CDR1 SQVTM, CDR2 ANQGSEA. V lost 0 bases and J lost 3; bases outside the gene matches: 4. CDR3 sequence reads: CSVEESGRRTDTQYF. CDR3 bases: TGCAGCGTTGAAGAGAGCGGGAGGCGGACAGATACGCAGTATTTT.

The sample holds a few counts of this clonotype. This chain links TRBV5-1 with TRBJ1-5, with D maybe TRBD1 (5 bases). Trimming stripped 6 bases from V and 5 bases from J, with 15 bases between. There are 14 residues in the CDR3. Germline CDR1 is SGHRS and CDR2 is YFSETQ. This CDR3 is CASNSGDPDQPQHF. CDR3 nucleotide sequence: TGCGCCAGCAACTCCGGGGACCCTGATCAGCCCCAGCATTTT.

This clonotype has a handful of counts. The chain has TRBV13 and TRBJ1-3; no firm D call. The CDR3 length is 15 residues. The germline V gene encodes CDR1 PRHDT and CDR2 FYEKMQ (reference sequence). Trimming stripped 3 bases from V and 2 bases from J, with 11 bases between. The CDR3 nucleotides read TGTGCCAGCAGCTTTACGGAGGGTGCTGGAAACACCATATATTTT. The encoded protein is CASSFTEGAGNTIYF.

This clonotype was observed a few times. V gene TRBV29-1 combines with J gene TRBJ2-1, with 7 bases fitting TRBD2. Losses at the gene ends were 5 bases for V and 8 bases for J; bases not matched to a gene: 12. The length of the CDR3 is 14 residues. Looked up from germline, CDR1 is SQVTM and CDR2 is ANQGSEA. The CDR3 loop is CSVTGLESIHEQFF. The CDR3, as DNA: TGCAGCGTTACCGGACTAGAAAGCATCCATGAGCAGTTCTTC.

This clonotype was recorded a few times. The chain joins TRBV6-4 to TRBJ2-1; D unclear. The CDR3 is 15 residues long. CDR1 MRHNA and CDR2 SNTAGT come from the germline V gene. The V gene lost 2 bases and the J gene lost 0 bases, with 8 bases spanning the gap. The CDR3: CASSDEMSSYNEQFF. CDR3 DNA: TGTGCCAGCAGTGACGAGATGAGCTCCTACAATGAGCAGTTCTTC.

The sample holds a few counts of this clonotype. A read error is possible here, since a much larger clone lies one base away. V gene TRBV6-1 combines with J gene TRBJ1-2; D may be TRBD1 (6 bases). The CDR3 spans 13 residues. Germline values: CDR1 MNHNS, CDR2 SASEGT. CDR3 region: CASSVRDIYGCTF. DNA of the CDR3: TGTGCCAGCAGCGTCCGGGACATCTATGGCTGCACCTTC.

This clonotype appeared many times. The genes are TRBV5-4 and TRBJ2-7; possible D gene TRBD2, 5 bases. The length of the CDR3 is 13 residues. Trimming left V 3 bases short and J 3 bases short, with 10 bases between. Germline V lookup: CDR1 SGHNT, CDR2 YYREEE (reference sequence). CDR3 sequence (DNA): TGTGCCAGCAGCTCCGGGGATCTCTACGAGCAGTACTTC. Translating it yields CASSSGDLYEQYF.

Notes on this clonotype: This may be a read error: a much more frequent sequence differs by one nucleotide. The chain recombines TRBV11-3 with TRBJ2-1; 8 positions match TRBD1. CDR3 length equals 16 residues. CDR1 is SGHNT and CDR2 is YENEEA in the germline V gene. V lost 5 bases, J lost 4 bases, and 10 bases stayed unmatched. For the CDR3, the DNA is TGTGCCAGCAGCAGCAGCAGGGGACAGGCTTACAATGAGCAGTTCTTC. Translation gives CASSSSRGQAYNEQFF.

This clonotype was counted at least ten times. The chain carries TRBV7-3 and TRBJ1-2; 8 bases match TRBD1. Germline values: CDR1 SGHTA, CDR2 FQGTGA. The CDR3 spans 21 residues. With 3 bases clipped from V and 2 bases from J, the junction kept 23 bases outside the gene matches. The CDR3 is CASSFRNWANRTGRSNYGYTF. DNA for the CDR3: TGTGCCAGCAGCTTCCGAAATTGGGCTAATAGGACAGGGCGATCGAACTATGGCTACACCTTC.

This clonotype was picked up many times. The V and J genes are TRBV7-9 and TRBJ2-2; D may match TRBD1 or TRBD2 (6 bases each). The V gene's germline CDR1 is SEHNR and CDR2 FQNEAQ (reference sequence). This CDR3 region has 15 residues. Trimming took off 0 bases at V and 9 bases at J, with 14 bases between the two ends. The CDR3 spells CASSLAGGQRRELFF. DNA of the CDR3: TGTGCCAGCAGCTTAGCGGGAGGACAGCGGCGGGAGCTGTTTTTT.